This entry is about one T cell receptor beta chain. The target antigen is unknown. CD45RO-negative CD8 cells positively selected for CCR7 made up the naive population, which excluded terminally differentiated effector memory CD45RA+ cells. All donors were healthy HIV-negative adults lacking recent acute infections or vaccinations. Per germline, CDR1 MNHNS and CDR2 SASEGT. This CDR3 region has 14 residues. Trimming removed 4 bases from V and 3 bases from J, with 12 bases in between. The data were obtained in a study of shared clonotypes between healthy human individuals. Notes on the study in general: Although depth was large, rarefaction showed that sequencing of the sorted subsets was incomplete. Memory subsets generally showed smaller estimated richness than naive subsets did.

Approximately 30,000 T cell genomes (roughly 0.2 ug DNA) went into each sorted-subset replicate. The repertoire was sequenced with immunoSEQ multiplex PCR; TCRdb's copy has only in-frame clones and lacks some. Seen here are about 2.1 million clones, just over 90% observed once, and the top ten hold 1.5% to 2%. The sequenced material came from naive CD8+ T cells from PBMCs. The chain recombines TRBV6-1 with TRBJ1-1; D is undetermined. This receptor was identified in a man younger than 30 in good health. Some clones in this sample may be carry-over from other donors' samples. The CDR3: CASSVLPEDTEAFF. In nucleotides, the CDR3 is TGTGCCAGCAGTGTTCTCCCCGAGGACACTGAAGCTTTCTTT.